The rows below give T cell receptor beta chains drawn from one sample of a study of blood T cell repertoires in COVID-19. Here immunoSEQ multiplex PCR was the method, and the copy in TCRdb shows in-frame clones only, minus some. The sample holds under 400,000 clones, 75% to 90% seen once. Sequenced: peripheral blood. All receptors derive from a woman younger than 45 with COVID-19, enrolled during active disease. Each CDR3 is given with its conserved first and last residue. A D gene is named only where the DNA matches it firmly. Clone size is given for some rows only: seen once, a few or many times, or a class if the clone is expanded.

j_call clone_size d_call v_call cdr3_aa cdr3_nt
TRBJ2-5 . . TRBV11-2 CASSSFGLETQYF TGTGCCAGCAGCTCTTTCGGGTTGGAGACCCAGTACTTC
TRBJ2-7 . . TRBV27 CASQKGGLSYEQYF TGTGCCAGCCAAAAGGGAGGTCTCTCCTACGAGCAGTACTTC
TRBJ2-1 . TRBD2 TRBV13 CASSSTSGGEDEQFF TGTGCCAGCAGCTCGACTAGCGGGGGAGAGGATGAGCAGTTCTTC
TRBJ1-2 . . TRBV10-2 CASSESVGQGGGGGYTF TGCGCCAGCAGTGAGTCGGTGGGGCAGGGAGGAGGAGGTGGCTACACCTTC
TRBJ1-1 . . TRBV30 CAWSWGDTEAFF TGTGCCTGGAGTTGGGGGGACACTGAAGCTTTCTTT
TRBJ2-1 . TRBD2 TRBV30 CAWASGASYNEQFF TGTGCCTGGGCCAGCGGGGCCTCCTACAATGAGCAGTTCTTC
TRBJ1-5 . . TRBV9 CASSFGLNQPQHF TGTGCCAGCAGTTTTGGGCTCAATCAGCCCCAGCATTTT
TRBJ1-5 once . TRBV4-2 CASSQDIDRSNQPQHF TGTGCCAGCAGCCAAGATATCGACAGAAGCAATCAGCCCCAGCATTTT
TRBJ1-1 . . TRBV6-5 CATHGLTEAFF TGTGCCACCCACGGTCTGACTGAAGCTTTCTTT
TRBJ2-1 . TRBD2 TRBV7-8 CASSLARGGRVNEQFF TGTGCCAGCAGCTTAGCGAGGGGCGGGAGGGTGAATGAGCAGTTCTTC
TRBJ2-5 . TRBD2 TRBV25-1 CASSESSGRALRETQYF TGTGCCAGCAGTGAAAGTAGCGGGAGGGCCCTCCGGGAGACCCAGTACTTC
TRBJ1-1 . . TRBV12-3/TRBV12-4 CASSLSSGQAFF TGTGCCAGCAGTTTAAGTTCAGGGCAGGCTTTCTTT
TRBJ1-5 many TRBD1 TRBV19 CASSQQGNGQPQHF TGTGCCAGTAGTCAACAGGGGAATGGGCAGCCCCAGCATTTT
TRBJ1-2 . . TRBV9 CASSAAANYGYTF TGTGCCAGCAGCGCCGCAGCTAACTATGGCTACACCTTC
TRBJ1-2 once TRBD1 TRBV19 CASWAGGSGYTF TGTGCCAGTTGGGCAGGGGGAAGTGGCTACACCTTC
TRBJ1-6 . TRBD1 TRBV27 CASTSLYTGTGNSPLHF TGTGCCAGCACCTCCCTTTACACCGGGACAGGGAATTCACCCCTCCACTTT
TRBJ1-5 . . TRBV18 CASSPDSNQPQHF TGTGCCAGCTCACCCGACAGTAATCAGCCCCAGCATTTT
TRBJ1-1 . . TRBV11-1 CASTQDRQPEAFF TGTGCCAGCACCCAGGACAGACAGCCTGAAGCTTTCTTT
TRBJ1-1 . TRBD1 TRBV25-1 CASRKTGTGNTEAFF TGTGCCAGCAGGAAAACCGGGACAGGGAACACTGAAGCTTTCTTT
TRBJ1-1 . TRBD1 TRBV28 CASRDDRGTNTEAFF TGTGCCAGCAGGGATGACAGGGGTACGAACACTGAAGCTTTCTTT
TRBJ1-2 . . TRBV15 CATSRDLGSGYTF TGTGCCACCAGCAGAGATCTTGGCAGTGGCTACACCTTC
TRBJ2-2 . . TRBV27 CASSRILGGTGELFF TGTGCCAGTTCAAGGATACTTGGGGGGACCGGGGAGCTGTTTTTT
TRBJ2-2 once . TRBV25-1 CASSESWGRDAGELFF TGTGCCAGCAGTGAATCGTGGGGGCGCGACGCCGGGGAGCTGTTTTTT
TRBJ2-7 . TRBD2 TRBV3-1/TRBV3-2 CASSQDRALAGRSYEQYF TGTGCCAGCAGCCAAGATAGGGCCCTAGCGGGACGCTCCTACGAGCAGTACTTC
TRBJ1-1 . . TRBV2 CATQQQMNTEAFF TGTGCCACCCAGCAACAGATGAACACTGAAGCTTTCTTT
TRBJ2-1 . . TRBV11-3 CASSLARAEYNEQFF TGTGCCAGCAGCTTAGCAAGAGCGGAGTACAATGAGCAGTTCTTC
TRBJ2-3 once . TRBV7-3 CASSLGHSTDTQYF TGTGCCAGCAGCTTAGGACACAGCACAGATACGCAGTATTTT
TRBJ2-6 . . TRBV28 CASSFEVLSGANVLTF TGTGCCAGCAGTTTTGAGGTGCTCTCTGGGGCCAACGTCCTGACTTTC